This T cell receptor beta chain came from a study of pediatric ulcerative colitis. Study observations and caveats: Total lymphocyte DNA, not sorted subsets, was the template.

About this clone itself: Antigen unknown.

Trimming left V 3 bases short and J 4 bases short, with 15 bases between. The CDR3 consists of 15 residues. Germline V gene data show CDR1 as GTSNPN and CDR2 as SVGIG (reference sequence). Sequencing was performed with immunoSEQ multiplex PCR; in TCRdb, only in-frame clones are kept and a portion is missing. The repertoire holds 25,000 to 35,000 clones, almost 85% seen once, with around 4.3% in the top ten. Material for sequencing was blood. The genes are TRBV30 and TRBJ1-4; D perhaps matches TRBD1 (6 bases). This TCR was recovered from a boy between 10 and 17 years old with severe ulcerative colitis. CDR3: CAWSPSGQHNEKLFF. For the CDR3, the DNA is TGTGCCTGGAGCCCTTCAGGACAGCATAATGAAAAACTGTTTTTT. The full variable domain, completed using reference TRBV30 and TRBJ1-4, is SQTIHQWPATLVQPVGSPLSLECTVEGTSNPNLYWYRQAAGRGLQLLFYSVGIGQISSEVPQNLSASRPQDRQFILSSKKLLLSDSGFYLCAWSPSGQHNEKLFFGSGTQLSVL.